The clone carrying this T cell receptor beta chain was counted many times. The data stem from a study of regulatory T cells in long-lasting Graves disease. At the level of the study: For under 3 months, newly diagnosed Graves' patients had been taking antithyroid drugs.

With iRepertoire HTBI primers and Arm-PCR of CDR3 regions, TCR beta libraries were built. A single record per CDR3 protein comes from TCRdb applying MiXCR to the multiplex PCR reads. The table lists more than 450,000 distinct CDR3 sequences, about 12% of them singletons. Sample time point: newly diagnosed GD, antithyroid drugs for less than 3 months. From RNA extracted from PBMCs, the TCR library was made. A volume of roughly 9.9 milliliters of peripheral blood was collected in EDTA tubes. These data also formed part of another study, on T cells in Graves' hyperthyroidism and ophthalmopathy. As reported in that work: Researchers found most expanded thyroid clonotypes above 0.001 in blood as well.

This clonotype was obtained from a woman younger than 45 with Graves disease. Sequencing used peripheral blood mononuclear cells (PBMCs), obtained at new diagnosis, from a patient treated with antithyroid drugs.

The CDR3 spells CASIRDRGEKLFF. CDR3 sequence (DNA): TGTGCCAGCATACGGGACAGAGGGGAAAAACTGTTTTTT. The rearrangement joins TRBV2 to TRBJ1-4; 7 bases fit TRBD1. This CDR3 comprises 13 residues. J gave up 8 bases and V 7 bases, and 7 bases lay outside the gene matches. Germline assignment: CDR1 SNHLY and CDR2 FYNNEI.